This entry concerns a single T cell receptor beta chain. This specimen comes from a study of blood T cell repertoires in COVID-19. The germline CDR1 and CDR2 sequences are LNHDA and SQIVND (reference sequence). Trimming left V 3 bases short and J 6 bases short, with 14 bases between. CDR3 length: 14 amino acids. The repertoire was sequenced with immunoSEQ multiplex PCR; TCRdb's copy has only in-frame clones and lacks some. The profile covers 150,000 to 200,000 clones, with 76% appearing a single time and around a sixth taken by the ten largest. Assignment of participants to cohorts was predicated upon participant-reported clinical history.

The origin of this receptor is a woman in her forties or fifties with acute COVID-19. The rearrangement links TRBV19 to TRBJ1-2; D gene ambiguous. The source material was PBMCs or T cells enriched from blood (not recorded which). CDR3 sequence (DNA): TGTGCCAGTAGTATGGAGTCCACCCGGGATGGCTACACCTTC. Encoded protein: CASSMESTRDGYTF.